This T cell receptor (beta chain) was profiled in a study of radiation and T cells in renal cell carcinoma. This clone appeared a single time. Assay used: immunoSEQ multiplex PCR; TCRdb lists only in-frame clones, some missing. The sample has approximately 110,000 clones, about four fifths seen once; the top ten hold 2.5% to 3.5%. Time point specified: baseline pretreatment blood. The treatment here: 15 Gy SBRT to primary tumor, nephrectomy 4 weeks later. Specimen: blood, collected from a patient whose treatment included radiotherapy and nephrectomy. The receptor's source is a woman in her fifties or sixties with renal cell carcinoma.

CDR3 DNA: TGTGCCAGTAGTTTACAGGGGGCGCTTCCTGAAAAACTGTTTTTT. Translating gives CASSLQGALPEKLFF. The chain links TRBV19 to TRBJ1-4, with 9 bases fitting TRBD1. Germline CDR1 and CDR2: LNHDA and SQIVND (reference sequence). V trimming: 5 bases; J trimming: 7 bases; junction bases outside the gene matches: 8. The CDR3 runs to 15 residues.